This entry describes one T cell receptor (beta chain). Produced via immunoSEQ multiplex PCR; TCRdb's table is partial and in-frame only. The profile covers 150,000 or so clones, with roughly four fifths appearing a single time and 1.6% taken by the ten largest. This specimen comes from a study of blood T cell repertoires in COVID-19. The CDR3 has 14 residues. CDR1 is SGHTS, CDR2 YDEGEE, per germline. V gave up 2 bases and J gave up 8 bases, with 16 bases separating them. The chain carries TRBV5-8 and TRBJ1-1; a weak D match, TRBD1 (6 bases). The source material was peripheral blood. The sequence was collected from a human donor in a cohort sampled during active COVID-19. CDR3 sequence reads: CASSFGTPTGEAFF. CDR3 DNA sequence: TGTGCCAGCAGCTTTGGTACCCCGACAGGCGAAGCTTTCTTT.